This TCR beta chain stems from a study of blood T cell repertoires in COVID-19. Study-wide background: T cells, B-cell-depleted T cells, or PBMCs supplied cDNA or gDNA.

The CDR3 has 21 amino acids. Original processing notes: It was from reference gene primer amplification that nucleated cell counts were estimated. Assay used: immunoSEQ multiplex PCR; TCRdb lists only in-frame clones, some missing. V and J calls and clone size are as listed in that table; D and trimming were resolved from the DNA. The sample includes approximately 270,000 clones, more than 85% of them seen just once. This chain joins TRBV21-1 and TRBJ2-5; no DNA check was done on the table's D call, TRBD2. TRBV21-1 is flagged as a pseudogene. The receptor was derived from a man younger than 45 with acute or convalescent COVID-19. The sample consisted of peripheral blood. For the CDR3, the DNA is TGTGCCAGCAGCACGGTACAAGGGACTAGCGGGAGGATCGGAGGTGGGGAGACCCAGTACTTC. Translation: CASSTVQGTSGRIGGGETQYF.